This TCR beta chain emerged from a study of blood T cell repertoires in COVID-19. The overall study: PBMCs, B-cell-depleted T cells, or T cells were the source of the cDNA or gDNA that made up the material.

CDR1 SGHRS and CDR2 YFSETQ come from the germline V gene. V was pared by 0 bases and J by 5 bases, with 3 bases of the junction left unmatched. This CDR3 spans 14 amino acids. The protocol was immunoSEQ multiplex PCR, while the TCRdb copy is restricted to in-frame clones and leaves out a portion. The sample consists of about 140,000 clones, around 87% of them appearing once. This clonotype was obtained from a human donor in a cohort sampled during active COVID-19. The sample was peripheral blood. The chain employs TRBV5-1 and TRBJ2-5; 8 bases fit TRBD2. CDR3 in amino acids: CASSLGGGTETQYF. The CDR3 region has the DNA TGCGCCAGCAGCTTGGGCGGGGGGACGGAGACCCAGTACTTC.